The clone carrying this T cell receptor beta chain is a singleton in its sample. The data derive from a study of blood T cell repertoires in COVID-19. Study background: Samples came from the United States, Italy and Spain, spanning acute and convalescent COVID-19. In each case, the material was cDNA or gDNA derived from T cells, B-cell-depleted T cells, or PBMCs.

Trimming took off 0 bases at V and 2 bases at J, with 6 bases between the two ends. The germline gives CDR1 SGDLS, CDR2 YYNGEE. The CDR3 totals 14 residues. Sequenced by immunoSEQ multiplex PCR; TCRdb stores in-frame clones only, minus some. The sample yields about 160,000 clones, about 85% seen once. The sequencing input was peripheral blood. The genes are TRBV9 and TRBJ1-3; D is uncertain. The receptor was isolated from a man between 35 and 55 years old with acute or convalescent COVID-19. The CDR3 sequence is CASSVGPTGNTIYF. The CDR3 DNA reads TGTGCCAGCAGCGTAGGGCCCACTGGAAACACCATATATTTT.